This is a list of T cell receptor beta chains from one sample in a study of post-analysis software for immune sequencing data. TCRdb reprocessed the PCR reads via MiXCR and lists one record per CDR3 protein. The sample lists hundreds of thousands of distinct CDR3 sequences, over 35% occurring once. The sample taken for sequencing was blood. Source of these receptors: a girl aged 5 to 17 with multiple sclerosis. The CDR3 runs from the conserved cysteine through the conserved F or W. Each record gives: CDR3 protein, J gene, V gene.

CDR3aa: CASSDYPGTNQGEQYF
j_gene: TRBJ2-7
v_gene: TRBV5-1

CDR3aa: CASSRDYGNNEQFF
j_gene: TRBJ2-1
v_gene: TRBV6-1

CDR3aa: CATSSSLNTEAFF
j_gene: TRBJ1-1
v_gene: TRBV24-1

CDR3aa: CASSPRTSGMGLDYNEQFF
j_gene: TRBJ2-1
v_gene: TRBV4-3

CDR3aa: CASRRQTGTQYF
j_gene: TRBJ2-3
v_gene: TRBV6-6

CDR3aa: CSVAQGRGAEAFF
j_gene: TRBJ1-1
v_gene: TRBV29-1

CDR3aa: CASSPRRDYTYEQYF
j_gene: NA
v_gene: TRBV28

CDR3aa: CSAVPTGGYGYTF
j_gene: TRBJ1-2
v_gene: TRBV20-1

CDR3aa: CASSLGSGANYNEQFF
j_gene: TRBJ2-1
v_gene: TRBV13

CDR3aa: CASSLVGRSSYNSPLHF
j_gene: TRBJ1-6
v_gene: TRBV5-1

CDR3aa: CASSTGGANNKQFF
j_gene: TRBJ2-1
v_gene: TRBV6-5

CDR3aa: CASTRNTEAFF
j_gene: TRBJ1-1
v_gene: TRBV6-5

CDR3aa: CASSLRLAGGITYNEQFF
j_gene: TRBJ2-1
v_gene: TRBV7-2

CDR3aa: CASSFSDSYEQYF
j_gene: TRBJ2-7
v_gene: TRBV28

CDR3aa: CASSHDRMWAFF
j_gene: TRBJ1-1
v_gene: TRBV5-1

CDR3aa: CASRDAGSTEAFF
j_gene: TRBJ1-1
v_gene: TRBV25-1

CDR3aa: CASSLRPSGTTDTQYF
j_gene: TRBJ2-3
v_gene: TRBV7-9

CDR3aa: CAISESMDEVQPQHF
j_gene: TRBJ1-5
v_gene: TRBV10-3

CDR3aa: CASSNPGREKLFF
j_gene: TRBJ1-4
v_gene: TRBV18

CDR3aa: CASSQGQGYEQFF
j_gene: TRBJ2-1
v_gene: TRBV4-1

CDR3aa: CASSLDGGREQYF
j_gene: TRBJ2-7
v_gene: TRBV11-3

CDR3aa: CASSPDGDEQYF
j_gene: TRBJ2-7
v_gene: TRBV5-1

CDR3aa: CATSRDLSRADTQYF
j_gene: TRBJ2-3
v_gene: TRBV15

CDR3aa: CATTGALSGEQFF
j_gene: TRBJ2-1
v_gene: TRBV13

CDR3aa: CASSIGTLAGGFNEQFF
j_gene: TRBJ2-1
v_gene: TRBV11-2

CDR3aa: CASSRWLGANQETKYF
j_gene: TRBJ2-5
v_gene: TRBV19

CDR3aa: CATSDDNTDTQYF
j_gene: TRBJ2-3
v_gene: TRBV24-1

CDR3aa: CASSSGQGNFDTEAFF
j_gene: TRBJ1-1
v_gene: TRBV5-1